This TCR beta chain came from a study of blood T cell repertoires in COVID-19. Participant-given clinical history determined each cohort assignment. The repertoire was sequenced with immunoSEQ multiplex PCR; TCRdb's copy has only in-frame clones and lacks some. The sample comprises around 250,000 clones, over 80% of which are singletons, and about 2.9% rests with the top ten. From germline, CDR1 is SEHNR and CDR2 FQNEAQ (reference sequence). V dropped 5 bases and J dropped 4 bases, with 14 bases sitting between them. The CDR3 contains 15 residues. V usage is TRBV7-9 and J usage is TRBJ1-4; D is ambiguous. The sequencing sample was made of PBMCs or T cells enriched from blood (not recorded which). The receptor was isolated from a woman aged 40 to 50 who had been exposed to COVID-19. The CDR3 reads CASSKGLAGNEKLFF. In DNA, the CDR3 is TGTGCCAGCAGCAAAGGACTTGCGGGTAATGAAAAACTGTTTTTT.